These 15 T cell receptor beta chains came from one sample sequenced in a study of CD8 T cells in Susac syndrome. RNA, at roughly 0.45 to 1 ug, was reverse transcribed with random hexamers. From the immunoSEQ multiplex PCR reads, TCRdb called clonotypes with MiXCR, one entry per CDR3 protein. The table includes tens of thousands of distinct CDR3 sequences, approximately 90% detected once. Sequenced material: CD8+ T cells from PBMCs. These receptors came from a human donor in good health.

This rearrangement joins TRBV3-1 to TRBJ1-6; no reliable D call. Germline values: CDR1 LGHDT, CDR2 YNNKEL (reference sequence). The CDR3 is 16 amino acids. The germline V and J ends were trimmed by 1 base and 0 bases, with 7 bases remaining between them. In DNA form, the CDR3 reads TGTGCCAGCAGCCAAGCGGGGAGCTCCTATAATTCACCCCTCCACTTT. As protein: CASSQAGSSYNSPLHF. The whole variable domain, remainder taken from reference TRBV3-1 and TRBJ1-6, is DTAVSQTPKYLVTQMGNDKSIKCEQNLGHDTMYWYKQDSKKFLKIMFSYNNKELIINETVPNRFSPKSPDKAHLNLHINSLELGDSAVYFCASSQAGSSYNSPLHFGNGTRLTVT.

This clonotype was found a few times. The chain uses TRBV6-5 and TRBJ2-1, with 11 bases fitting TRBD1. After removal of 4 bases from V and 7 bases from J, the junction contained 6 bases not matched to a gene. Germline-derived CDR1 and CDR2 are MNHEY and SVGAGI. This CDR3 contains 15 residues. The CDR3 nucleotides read TGTGCCAGCAGTTCCGCCGGGACAGGGGGTAATGAGCAGTTCTTC. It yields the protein CASSSAGTGGNEQFF.

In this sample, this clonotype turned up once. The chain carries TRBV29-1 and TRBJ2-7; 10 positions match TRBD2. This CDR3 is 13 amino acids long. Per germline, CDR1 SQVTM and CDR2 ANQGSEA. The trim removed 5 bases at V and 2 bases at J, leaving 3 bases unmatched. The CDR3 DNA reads TGCAGCGTTTGGACTAGCGGAACCTACGAGCAGTACTTC. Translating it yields CSVWTSGTYEQYF.

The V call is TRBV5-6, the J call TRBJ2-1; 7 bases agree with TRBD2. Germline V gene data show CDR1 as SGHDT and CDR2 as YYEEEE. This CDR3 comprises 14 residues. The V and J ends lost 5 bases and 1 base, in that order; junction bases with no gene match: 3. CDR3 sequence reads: CASRWGGSYNEQFF. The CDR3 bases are TGTGCCAGCAGGTGGGGGGGGTCCTACAATGAGCAGTTCTTC.

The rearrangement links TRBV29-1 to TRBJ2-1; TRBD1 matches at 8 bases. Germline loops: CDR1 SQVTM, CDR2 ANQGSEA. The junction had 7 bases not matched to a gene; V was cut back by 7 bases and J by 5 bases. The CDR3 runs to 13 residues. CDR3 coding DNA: TGCAGCGCTTTGGGACAGGATGACAATGAGCAGTTCTTC. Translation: CSALGQDDNEQFF.

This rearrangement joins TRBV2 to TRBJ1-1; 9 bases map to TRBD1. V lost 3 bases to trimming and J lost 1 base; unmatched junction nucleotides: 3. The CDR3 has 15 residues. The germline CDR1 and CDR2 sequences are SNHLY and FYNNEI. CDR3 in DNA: TGTGCCAGCAGTGACCCGGGACAGGGGAACACTGAAGCTTTCTTT. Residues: CASSDPGQGNTEAFF.

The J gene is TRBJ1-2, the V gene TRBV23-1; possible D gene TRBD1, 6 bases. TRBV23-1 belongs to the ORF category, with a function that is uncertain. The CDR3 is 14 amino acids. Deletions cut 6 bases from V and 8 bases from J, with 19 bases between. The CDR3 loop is CASRERWGARGYTF. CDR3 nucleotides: TGCGCCAGCAGGGAAAGATGGGGGGCGCGGGGCTACACCTTC.

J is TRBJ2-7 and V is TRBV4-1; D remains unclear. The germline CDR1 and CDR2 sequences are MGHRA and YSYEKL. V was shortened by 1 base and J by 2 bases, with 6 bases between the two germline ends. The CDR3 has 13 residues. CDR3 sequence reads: CASSQGEAYEQYF. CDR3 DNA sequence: TGCGCCAGCAGCCAAGGCGAAGCCTACGAGCAGTACTTC.

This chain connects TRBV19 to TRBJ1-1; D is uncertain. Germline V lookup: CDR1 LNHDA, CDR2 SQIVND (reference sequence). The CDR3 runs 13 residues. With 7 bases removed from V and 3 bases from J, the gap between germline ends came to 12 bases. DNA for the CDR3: TGTGCCAGTAATAGGCCCAGTGACACTGAAGCTTTCTTT. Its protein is CASNRPSDTEAFF. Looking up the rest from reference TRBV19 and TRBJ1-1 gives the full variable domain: DGGITQSPKYLFRKEGQNVTLSCEQNLNHDAMYWYRQDPGQGLRLIYYSQIVNDFQKGDIAEGYSVSREKKESFPLTVTSAQKNPTAFYLCASNRPSDTEAFFGQGTRLTVV.

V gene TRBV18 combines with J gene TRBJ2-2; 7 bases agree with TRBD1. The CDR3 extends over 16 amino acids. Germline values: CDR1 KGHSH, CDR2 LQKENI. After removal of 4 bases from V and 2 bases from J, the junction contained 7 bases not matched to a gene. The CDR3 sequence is CASSQLTGTNTGELFF. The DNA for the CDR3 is TGTGCCAGCTCACAGCTGACAGGGACCAACACCGGGGAGCTGTTTTTT.

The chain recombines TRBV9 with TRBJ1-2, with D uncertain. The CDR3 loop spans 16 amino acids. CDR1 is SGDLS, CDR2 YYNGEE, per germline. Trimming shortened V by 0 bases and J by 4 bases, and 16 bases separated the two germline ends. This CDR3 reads CASSVEKEPVAYGYTF. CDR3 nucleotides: TGTGCCAGCAGCGTAGAAAAGGAACCGGTTGCCTATGGCTACACCTTC.

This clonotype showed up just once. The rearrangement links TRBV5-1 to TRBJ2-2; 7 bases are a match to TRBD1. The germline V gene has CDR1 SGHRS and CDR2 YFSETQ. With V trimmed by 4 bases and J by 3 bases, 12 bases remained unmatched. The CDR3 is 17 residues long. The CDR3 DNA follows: TGCGCCAGCAGCGAAGGGGGCGTTTTGTGGGACACCGGGGAGCTGTTTTTT. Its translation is CASSEGGVLWDTGELFF.

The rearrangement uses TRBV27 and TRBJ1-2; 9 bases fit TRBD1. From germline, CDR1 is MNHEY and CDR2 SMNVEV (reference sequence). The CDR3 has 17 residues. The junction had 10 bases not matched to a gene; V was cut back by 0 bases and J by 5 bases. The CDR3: CASSLSIDRGIRYGYTF. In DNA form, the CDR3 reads TGTGCCAGCAGTTTATCGATTGACAGGGGGATTCGGTATGGCTACACCTTC.

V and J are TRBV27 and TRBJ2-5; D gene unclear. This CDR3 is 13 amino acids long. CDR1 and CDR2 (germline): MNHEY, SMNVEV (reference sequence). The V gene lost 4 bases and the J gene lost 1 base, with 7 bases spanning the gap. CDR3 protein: CASSWNPQETQYF. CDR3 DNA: TGTGCCAGCAGTTGGAACCCCCAAGAGACCCAGTACTTC.

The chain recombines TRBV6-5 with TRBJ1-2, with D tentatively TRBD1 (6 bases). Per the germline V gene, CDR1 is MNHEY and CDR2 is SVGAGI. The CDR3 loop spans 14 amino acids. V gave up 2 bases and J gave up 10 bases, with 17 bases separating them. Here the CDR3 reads CASSYGGGGFAYTF. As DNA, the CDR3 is TGTGCCAGCAGTTACGGAGGGGGTGGCTTTGCCTACACCTTC.